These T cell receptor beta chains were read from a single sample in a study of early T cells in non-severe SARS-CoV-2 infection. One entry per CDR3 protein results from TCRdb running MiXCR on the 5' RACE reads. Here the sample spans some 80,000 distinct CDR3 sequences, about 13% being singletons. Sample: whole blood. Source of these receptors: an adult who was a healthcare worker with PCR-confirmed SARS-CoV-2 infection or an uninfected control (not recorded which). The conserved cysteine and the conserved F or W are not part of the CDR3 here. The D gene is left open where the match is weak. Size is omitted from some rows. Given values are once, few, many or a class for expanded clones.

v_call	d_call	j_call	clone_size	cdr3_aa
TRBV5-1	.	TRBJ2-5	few	VSSLQGPERETQY
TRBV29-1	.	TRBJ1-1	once	SAGGGNTEAF
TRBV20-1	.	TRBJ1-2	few	SAYGSGTDGYT
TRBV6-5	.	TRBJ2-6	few	ASRETGGTGANVLT
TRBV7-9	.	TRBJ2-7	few	ASAEWGSYEQY
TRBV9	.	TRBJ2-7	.	ASSPHWRGAYEQY
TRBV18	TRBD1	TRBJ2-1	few	ASSPRDSGTYNEQF
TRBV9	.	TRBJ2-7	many	ASSPSMGAYEQY
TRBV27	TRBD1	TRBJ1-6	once	ASSPGQAVSPLH
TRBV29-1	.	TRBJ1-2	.	SVDLVSQKRGGYT
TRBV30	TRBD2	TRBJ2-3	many	AWSMGLAEADTQY
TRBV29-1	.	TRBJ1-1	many	SVGRGMNTEAF
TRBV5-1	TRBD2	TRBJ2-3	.	ASSLRASGVADTQY
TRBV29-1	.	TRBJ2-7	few	SAMTTYEQY
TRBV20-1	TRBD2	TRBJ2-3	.	SAGTSGGGSDTQY
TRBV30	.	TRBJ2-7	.	AWSALGGPYEQY
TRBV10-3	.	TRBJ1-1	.	AISEGRMNTEAF
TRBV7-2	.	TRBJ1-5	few	ASSLAGTTHQPQH
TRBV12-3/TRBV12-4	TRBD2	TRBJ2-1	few	ASSLSGGVYNEQF
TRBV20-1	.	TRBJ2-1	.	SPGSPLGEQF
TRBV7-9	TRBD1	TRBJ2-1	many	ASSLTGTGVDNEQF
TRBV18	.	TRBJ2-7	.	ASSQYGGMEHEQY
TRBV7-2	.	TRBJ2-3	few	ASSLYRNSDTQY
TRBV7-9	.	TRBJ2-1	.	ASSPPEGGNEQF
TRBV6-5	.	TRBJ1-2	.	ASSIRDTLGGYT
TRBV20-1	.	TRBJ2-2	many	SARSVGELF
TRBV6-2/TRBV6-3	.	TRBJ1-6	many	ASSYLGRSNSPLH
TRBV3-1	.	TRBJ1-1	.	ASSQDRRGGKPF
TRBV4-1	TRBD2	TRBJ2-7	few	ASSQPSGGVYEQY
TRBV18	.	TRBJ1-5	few	ASSPGPGAYNQPQH
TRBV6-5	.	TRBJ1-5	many	ASRARGTPSYYSNQPQH
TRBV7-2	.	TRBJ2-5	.	ASSRSETQY
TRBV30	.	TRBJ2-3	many	AWSGGVRTDTQY
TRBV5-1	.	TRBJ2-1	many	ASSLARVPRGASYNEQF
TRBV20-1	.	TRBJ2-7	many	SALDGRNPYEQY
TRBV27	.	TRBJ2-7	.	ASSSGGQGYEQY
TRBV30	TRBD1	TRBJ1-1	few	AWNTDATGDHTEAF
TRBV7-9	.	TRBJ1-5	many	ASSLSQGSNQPQH
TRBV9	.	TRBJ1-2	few	ASSVAQGGGYT
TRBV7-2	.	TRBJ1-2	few	ASSSQVNYGYT
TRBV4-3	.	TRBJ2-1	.	ASSQVGGMGYNEQF
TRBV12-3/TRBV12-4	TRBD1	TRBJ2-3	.	ASSLSGDRALDTQY
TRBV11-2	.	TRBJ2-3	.	ASSLVGDFTDTQY
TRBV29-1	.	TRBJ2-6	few	SVEGSGANVLT
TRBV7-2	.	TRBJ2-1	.	ASSLDAGTGEQF
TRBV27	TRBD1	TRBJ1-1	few	ASRPTGRGLGNTEAF
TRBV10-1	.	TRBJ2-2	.	ASSDSRGKGTGELF
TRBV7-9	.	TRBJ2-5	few	ASSSGTRAETQY
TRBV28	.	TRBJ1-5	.	ASNVRGYSNQPQH
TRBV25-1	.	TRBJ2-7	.	ASSDWPYEQY
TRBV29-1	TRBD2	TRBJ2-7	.	SVDVRGGYEQY
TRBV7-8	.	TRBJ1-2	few	ASSPNSANYGYT
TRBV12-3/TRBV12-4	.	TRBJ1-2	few	ASSFPPLSDSGGYT
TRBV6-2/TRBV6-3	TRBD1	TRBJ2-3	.	ASSSLDRVTDTQY
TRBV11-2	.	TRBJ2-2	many	ASSRGARTGELF